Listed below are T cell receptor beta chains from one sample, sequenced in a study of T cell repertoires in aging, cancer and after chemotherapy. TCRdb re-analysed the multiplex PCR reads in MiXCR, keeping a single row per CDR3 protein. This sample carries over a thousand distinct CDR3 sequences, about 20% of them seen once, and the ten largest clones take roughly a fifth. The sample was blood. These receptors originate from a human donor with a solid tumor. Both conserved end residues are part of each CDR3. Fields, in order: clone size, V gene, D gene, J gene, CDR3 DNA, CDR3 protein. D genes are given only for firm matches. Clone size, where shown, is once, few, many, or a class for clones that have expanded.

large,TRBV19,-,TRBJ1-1,TGTGCCAGTAGTATATGGCAGGGCGCTGAAGCTTTCTTT,CASSIWQGAEAFF
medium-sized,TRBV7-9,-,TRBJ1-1,TGTGCCAGCATTCCGGGGAAGGATGAAGCTTTCTTT,CASIPGKDEAFF
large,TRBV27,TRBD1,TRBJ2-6,TGTGCCAGCAGTTTAGCTCCGCGACAGGGGAACTCTGGGGCCAACGTCCTGACTTTC,CASSLAPRQGNSGANVLTF
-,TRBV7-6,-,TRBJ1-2,TGTGCCAGCAGCTTCAGACAGACTGGCTATGGCTACACCTTC,CASSFRQTGYGYTF
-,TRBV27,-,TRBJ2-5,TGTGCCAGCAGTTTGGACCTTGGTGGGACCCAGTACTTC,CASSLDLGGTQYF
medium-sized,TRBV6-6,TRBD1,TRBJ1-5,TGTGCCAGCAGTTACTCTATGGACAGGGGTATTCGAGGCAATCAGCCCCAGCATTTT,CASSYSMDRGIRGNQPQHF
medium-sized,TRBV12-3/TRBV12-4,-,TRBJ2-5,TGTGCCAGCAGTTTCAGCAGGACCCGGGTCCCTCCTCGGGAGACCCAGTACTTC,CASSFSRTRVPPRETQYF
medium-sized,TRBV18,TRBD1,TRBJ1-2,TGTGCCAGCTCCAAAGGGACAGGGGAGTATGGCTACACCTTC,CASSKGTGEYGYTF
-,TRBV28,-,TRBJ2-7,TGTGCCAGCAGTTCGGACATCTCGGGTTTAAGCGAGCAGTACTTC,CASSSDISGLSEQYF
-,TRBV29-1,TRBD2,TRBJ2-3,TGCAGCGTTGAATCGGGACTAGCGGGGAGGGGGCCAGATACGCAGTATTTT,CSVESGLAGRGPDTQYF
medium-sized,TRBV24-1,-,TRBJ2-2,TGTGCCACCAGTGATTTGCCCGGGGAGCTGTTTTTT,CATSDLPGELFF
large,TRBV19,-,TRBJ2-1,TGTGCCAGTAAACGGGAAGACTACAATGAGCAGTTCTTC,CASKREDYNEQFF
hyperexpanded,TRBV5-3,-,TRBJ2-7,TGTGCCAGAAGCTTGGCCCCCTTTACAGGATCCTACGAGCAGTACTTC,CARSLAPFTGSYEQYF
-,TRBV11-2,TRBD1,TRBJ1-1,TGTGCCAGCAGCGGGACAGGGGTGAGCACTGAAGCTTTCTTT,CASSGTGVSTEAFF
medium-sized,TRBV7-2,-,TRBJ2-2,TGTGCCAGCAGCTTAGACACCGGGGAGCTGTTTTTT,CASSLDTGELFF
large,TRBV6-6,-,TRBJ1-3,TGTGCCACTTGGGAATCTGGAAACACCATATATTTT,CATWESGNTIYF
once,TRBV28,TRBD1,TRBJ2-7,TGTGCCAGCCGACAGGGAGTCTACGAGCAGTACTTC,CASRQGVYEQYF
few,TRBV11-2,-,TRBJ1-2,TGTGCCAGCAGCTCCACCTCTCCGGGAATAGCTGGCTACACCTTC,CASSSTSPGIAGYTF
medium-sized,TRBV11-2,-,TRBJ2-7,TGTGCCAGCAGCCGACCCCGGCAGAGGATCTACGAGCAGTACTTC,CASSRPRQRIYEQYF
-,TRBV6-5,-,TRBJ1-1,TGTGCCAGCAGGGACAGCCCTCACTCGAACACTGAAGCTTTCTTT,CASRDSPHSNTEAFF
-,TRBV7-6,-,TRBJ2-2,TGTGCCAGCAGCCATCCAAGGGGAAACACCGGAAAGCTGTTTTTT,CASSHPRGNTGKLFF
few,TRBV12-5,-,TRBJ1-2,TGTGCTAGCTGGAAAAGAAACTATGGCTACACCTTC,CASWKRNYGYTF
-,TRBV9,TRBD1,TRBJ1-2,TGTGCCAGCAGCACTCCGACAGGGGGAAACTATGGCTACACCTTC,CASSTPTGGNYGYTF
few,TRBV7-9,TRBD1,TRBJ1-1,TGTGCCAGCAGCTCCCCGGACAGGGGCAACACTGAAGCTTTCTTT,CASSSPDRGNTEAFF
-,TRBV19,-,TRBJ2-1,TGTGCCAGTAGTACCCCCGGGGGTGCCCTGGGCAAGTCCTACAATGAGCAGTTCTTC,CASSTPGGALGKSYNEQFF
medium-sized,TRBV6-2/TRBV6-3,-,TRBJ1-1,TGTGCCAGCAGTTACTCCCCTGCGACTGAAGCTTTCTTT,CASSYSPATEAFF
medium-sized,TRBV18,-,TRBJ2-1,TGTGCCAGCTCCTTTACCGGACAGCCTAACAATGAGCAGTTCTTC,CASSFTGQPNNEQFF
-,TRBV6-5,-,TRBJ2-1,TGTGCCAGCAGTTACTCGTGGGGGGCCATCAATAAGCAGTTCTTC,CASSYSWGAINKQFF
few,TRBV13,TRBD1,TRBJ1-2,TGTGCCAGCAGCTTAAGTGGGACAGGTTCCTATGGCTACACCTTC,CASSLSGTGSYGYTF
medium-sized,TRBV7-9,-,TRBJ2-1,TGTGCCAGCAGCTTGCGGGACCGAGACAATGAGCAGTTCTTC,CASSLRDRDNEQFF
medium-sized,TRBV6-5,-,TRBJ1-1,TGTGCCACCAAGGCGAACAGGGCCACTGAAGCTTTCTTT,CATKANRATEAFF
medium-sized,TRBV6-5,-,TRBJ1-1,TGTGCCACCCGAGTGGAGGGAACGAACACTGAAGCTTTCTTT,CATRVEGTNTEAFF
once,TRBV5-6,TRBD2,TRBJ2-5,TGTGCCAGCAGCCCGGGACTAGCGGGTGCCAATGAGCAGTACTTC,CASSPGLAGANEQYF
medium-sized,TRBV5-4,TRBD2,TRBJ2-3,TGTGCCAGCAGCTTAGAGCGGGGGGCAACAGATACGCAGTATTTT,CASSLERGATDTQYF
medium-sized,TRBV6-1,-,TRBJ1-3,TGTGCCAGCAGTGAGGCCGGACAAAGCTCTGGAAACACCATATATTTT,CASSEAGQSSGNTIYF
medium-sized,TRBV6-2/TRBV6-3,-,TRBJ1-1,TGTGCCAGCAGTTACCCTCAGGACACTGAAGCTTTCTTT,CASSYPQDTEAFF
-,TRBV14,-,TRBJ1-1,TGTGCCAGCAGCCAAGGGGGCCGCACTGAAGCTTTCTTT,CASSQGGRTEAFF